These 6 T cell receptor beta chains share one sample of origin, sequenced in a study of cytomegalovirus exposure and HLA in healthy donors. 13 Jbeta primers and 60 Vbeta primers were used for the PCR. Repertoires were generated with immunoSEQ multiplex PCR, while TCRdb's copy carries only in-frame clones and drops some. The profile shows 100,000 to 150,000 clones, 77% of them singletons. The sample consisted of PBMCs. These receptors were collected from a male donor in good health and CMV-seropositive.

V usage is TRBV2 and J usage is TRBJ1-4; 7 bases map to TRBD1. Trimming at V came to 6 bases and at J to 8 bases, leaving 18 bases not matched to a gene. Germline V gives CDR1 SNHLY, CDR2 FYNNEI. The CDR3 spans 17 residues. The CDR3 loop reads CASSVRDSFPGREKLFF. The CDR3 region has the DNA TGTGCCAGCAGCGTACGGGACAGCTTCCCAGGACGGGAAAAACTGTTTTTT. The whole variable domain, filled in from reference TRBV2 and TRBJ1-4, reads EPEVTQTPSHQVTQMGQEVILRCVPISNHLYFYWYRQILGQKVEFLVSFYNNEISEKSEIFDDQFSVERPDGSNFTLKIRSTKLEDSAMYFCASSVRDSFPGREKLFFGSGTQLSVL.

The chain recombines TRBV19 with TRBJ1-1; 9 nucleotides align to TRBD1. V was pared by 6 bases and J by 1 base, with 6 bases of the junction left unmatched. Germline V gene data show CDR1 as LNHDA and CDR2 as SQIVND (reference sequence). The CDR3 totals 15 residues. The CDR3 coding sequence is TGTGCCAGTAGAACAGGGGGCGCGAGGAACACTGAAGCTTTCTTT. Amino acids: CASRTGGARNTEAFF. Full variable domain (outside the CDR3, taken from reference TRBV19 and TRBJ1-1): DGGITQSPKYLFRKEGQNVTLSCEQNLNHDAMYWYRQDPGQGLRLIYYSQIVNDFQKGDIAEGYSVSREKKESFPLTVTSAQKNPTAFYLCASRTGGARNTEAFFGQGTRLTVV.

V and J are TRBV6-6 and TRBJ2-3; 7 bases map to TRBD2. From germline, CDR1 is MNHNY and CDR2 SVGAGI (reference sequence). Trimming cost V 6 bases and J 4 bases; bases outside gene matches: 10. This CDR3 spans 15 amino acids. The CDR3 region is CASRDPERGADTQYF. CDR3 sequence (DNA): TGTGCCAGCAGAGACCCAGAGCGGGGTGCAGATACGCAGTATTTT.

The V call is TRBV18, the J call TRBJ2-7, with D maybe TRBD1 (5 bases). This CDR3 comprises 13 residues. Trimming removed 3 bases from V and 5 bases from J, with 11 bases in between. Per the germline V gene, CDR1 is KGHSH and CDR2 is LQKENI. CDR3 nucleotide sequence: TGTGCCAGCTCACCGAAGCAGGGTGACGAGCAGTACTTC. It yields the protein CASSPKQGDEQYF.

This clone has a single count. This chain joins TRBV7-3 and TRBJ2-7; perhaps TRBD2 as D (5 bases). Deletions cut 0 bases from V and 4 bases from J, with 13 bases between. This CDR3 is built from 15 residues. The germline V gene encodes CDR1 SGHTA and CDR2 FQGTGA. The CDR3 DNA follows: TGTGCCAGCAGCTTAACGGGTGCGGGCGGATACGAGCAGTACTTC. It codes for CASSLTGAGGYEQYF.

This rearrangement joins TRBV7-2 to TRBJ2-6; no reliable D call. CDR3 size: 17 residues. Germline CDR1 is SGHTA and CDR2 is FQGNSA. V lost 1 base and J 4 bases, leaving 14 bases between the germline ends. The CDR3, as DNA: TGTGCCAGCAGCTTAGTACCTGCAGGTGGAGGGGCCAACGTCCTGACTTTC. Translated: CASSLVPAGGGANVLTF. Based on the CDR3 plus reference TRBV7-2 and TRBJ2-6, the full variable domain is GAGVSQSPSNKVTEKGKDVELRCDPISGHTALYWYRQSLGQGLEFLIYFQGNSAPDKSGLPSDRFSAERTGGSVSTLTIQRTQQEDSAVYLCASSLVPAGGGANVLTFGAGSRLTVL.